The 3 T cell receptor beta chains below were found in one sample sequenced in a study of T cells in Graves' hyperthyroidism and ophthalmopathy. RNA transcripts gave rise to amplified TCR beta CDR3 regions. During a first-round RT-PCR of the TCR CDR3, the HTBI primer set was used. Via MiXCR, TCRdb re-called the multiplex PCR reads, giving one row per CDR3 protein. The repertoire holds about 500,000 distinct CDR3 sequences, 15% to 20% seen once, with approximately 30% in the top ten. Sequencing used blood. The receptor set was obtained from a woman aged 25 to 45 with Graves' ophthalmopathy.

V and J are TRBV28 and TRBJ1-2; tentatively, D is TRBD1 (6 bases). Germline CDR1 is MDHEN and CDR2 is SYDVKM. Trimming stripped 6 bases from V and 1 base from J, with 18 bases between. This CDR3 is 16 amino acids long. The CDR3 here is CASSSPGHFFNYGYTF. The CDR3 DNA reads as TGTGCCAGCAGCAGTCCGGGACACTTCTTTAACTATGGCTACACCTTC.

The rearrangement links TRBV20-1 to TRBJ2-5; 7 bases match TRBD2. This CDR3 spans 15 amino acids. CDR1 is DFQATT and CDR2 is SNEGSKA in the germline V gene (reference sequence). V lost 2 bases and J lost 4; bases outside the gene matches: 10. CDR3 DNA sequence: TGCAGTGCTAGATCTCCTAGCGGCGTGGGAGAGACCCAGTACTTC. Its translation is CSARSPSGVGETQYF.

This clonotype was observed many times. The chain joins TRBV18 to TRBJ2-1; D not certain. The CDR3 totals 14 residues. Trimming took 0 bases from V and 5 from J, leaving 8 bases between them. Germline lookup yields CDR1 KGHSH and CDR2 LQKENI. This CDR3 reads CASSPPPDHNEQFF. The CDR3 coding sequence is TGTGCCAGCTCACCACCGCCAGACCACAATGAGCAGTTCTTC.